This T cell receptor (beta chain) was found in a study of T cell responses to AZD1222 COVID-19 vaccine. Study results and caveats: Only a handful of AZD1222 recipients, more than five in all, had baseline seropositivity. Spike regions recognized by vaccine-associated CD4 TCRs spanned the protein, led by 160-218 and 743-854. Females made up more of the donors, who were largely white British, and clonal diversity may have come out too low. Researchers took repertoire samples only after the peak T cell response had come.

Trimming shortened V by 5 bases and J by 8 bases, and 15 bases separated the two germline ends. The CDR3 covers 13 residues. Looked up from germline, CDR1 is SGHTA and CDR2 is FQGTGA. The table lists this clone with a count of one. Antigen: not known. Profiling relied on immunoSEQ multiplex PCR, and the TCRdb table lists in-frame clones only, not all of them. The sample lists about 130,000 clones; around 92% were seen once. The J gene is TRBJ1-2, the V gene TRBV7-3; D is possibly TRBD1 (5 bases). This receptor was obtained from an adult in good health. Sequenced here: peripheral blood, sampled on day 0 of AZD1222 vaccination. The CDR3 nucleotides read TGTGCCAGCAGCCAGGGAGGGCTCGGGGGCTACACCTTC. Protein product: CASSQGGLGGYTF.